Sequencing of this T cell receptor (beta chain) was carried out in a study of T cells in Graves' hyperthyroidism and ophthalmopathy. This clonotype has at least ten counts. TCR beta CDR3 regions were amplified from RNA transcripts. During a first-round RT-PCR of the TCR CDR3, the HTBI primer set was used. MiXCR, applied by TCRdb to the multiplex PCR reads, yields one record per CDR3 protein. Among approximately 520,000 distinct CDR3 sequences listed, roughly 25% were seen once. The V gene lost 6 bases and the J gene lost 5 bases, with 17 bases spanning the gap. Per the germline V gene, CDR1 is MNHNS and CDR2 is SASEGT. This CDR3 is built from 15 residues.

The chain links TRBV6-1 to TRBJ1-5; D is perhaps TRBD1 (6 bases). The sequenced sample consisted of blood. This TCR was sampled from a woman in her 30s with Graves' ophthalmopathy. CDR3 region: CASSVSGVSYQPQHF. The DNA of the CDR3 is TGTGCCAGCAGCGTGTCAGGGGTCAGTTATCAGCCCCAGCATTTT.